Listed here is a single T cell receptor (beta chain). The data derive from a study of blood T cell repertoires in COVID-19. At the level of the study: The study drew acute and convalescent COVID-19 samples from the United States, Italy and Spain. The analysed material was cDNA or gDNA that came from T cells, B-cell-depleted T cells, or PBMCs.

A Seattle source enrolled patients during active infection and followed them longitudinally. Original processing methods: Reference gene primers were amplified, and this amplification served to estimate nucleated cell counts. Clones were sequenced by immunoSEQ multiplex PCR, and TCRdb holds only the in-frame ones, with some missing. The V and J calls and the clone size are those of that table, but D and trimming were determined from the DNA. The top ten clones hold around 4% of a sample with roughly 120,000 clones, around 91% of them seen once. The CDR3 contains 14 residues. Germline V gives CDR1 SGHTA, CDR2 FQGNSA. V gave up 5 bases and J gave up 4 bases; unmatched junction bases: 6.

The clonotype originates from a woman aged 55-70 years with COVID-19, enrolled during active disease. The genes are TRBV7-2 and TRBJ2-7, with TRBD1 matching over 9 bases. Sequenced material: peripheral blood. The CDR3 spells CASSLRDRVYEQYF. The CDR3 DNA follows: TGTGCCAGCAGCCTAAGGGACAGGGTATACGAGCAGTACTTC.